This T cell receptor (beta chain) derives from a study of metastatic and nonmetastatic thyroid tumors. Trimming removed 4 bases at V and 6 bases at J, with 6 bases between. CDR3 size: 11 residues. Germline loops: CDR1 MDHEN, CDR2 SYDVKM. This clone was counted ten times or more. Treatment of any kind had been given to no patient before thyroid surgery. Via MiXCR, TCRdb re-called the PCR reads. The data hold some 38,000 clones, with roughly 14% observed a single time. V and J are TRBV28 and TRBJ1-2; weak D call: TRBD1 (5 bases). The sequence came from a female donor with papillary thyroid cancer or a benign thyroid nodule (not recorded which). Some clones in this sample may be carry-over from other donors' samples. Sequenced material: blood. CDR3 sequence (DNA): TGTGCCAGCAGTTCCAGGGATGGCTACACCTTC. This codes for CASSSRDGYTF.